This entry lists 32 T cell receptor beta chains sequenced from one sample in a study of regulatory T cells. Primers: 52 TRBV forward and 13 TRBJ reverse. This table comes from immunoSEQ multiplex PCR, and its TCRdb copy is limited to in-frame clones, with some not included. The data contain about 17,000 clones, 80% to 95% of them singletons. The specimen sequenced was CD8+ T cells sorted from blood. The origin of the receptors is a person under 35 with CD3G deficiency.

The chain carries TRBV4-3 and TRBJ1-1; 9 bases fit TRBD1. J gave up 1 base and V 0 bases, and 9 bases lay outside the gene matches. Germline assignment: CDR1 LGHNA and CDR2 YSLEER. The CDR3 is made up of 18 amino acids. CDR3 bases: TGCGCCAGCAGCCAAGATAGGACAGGGGCATCATGGAACACTGAAGCTTTCTTT. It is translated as CASSQDRTGASWNTEAFF.

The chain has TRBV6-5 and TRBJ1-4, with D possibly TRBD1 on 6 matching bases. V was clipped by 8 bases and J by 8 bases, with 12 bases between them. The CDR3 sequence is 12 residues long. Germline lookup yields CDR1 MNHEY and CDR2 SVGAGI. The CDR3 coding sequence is TGTGCCAGCGGGACAAGTATGGAAAAACTGTTTTTT. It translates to CASGTSMEKLFF.

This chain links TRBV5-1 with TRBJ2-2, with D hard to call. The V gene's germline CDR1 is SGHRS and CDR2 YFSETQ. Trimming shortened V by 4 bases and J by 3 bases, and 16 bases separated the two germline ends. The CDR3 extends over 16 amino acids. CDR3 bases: TGCGCCAGCAGCGCGTCCATCGGACCTTACACCGGGGAGCTGTTTTTT. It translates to CASSASIGPYTGELFF. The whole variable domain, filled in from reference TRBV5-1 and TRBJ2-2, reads KAGVTQTPRYLIKTRGQQVTLSCSPISGHRSVSWYQQTPGQGLQFLFEYFSETQRNKGNFPGRFSGRQFSNSRSEMNVSTLELGDSALYLCASSASIGPYTGELFFGEGSRLTVL.

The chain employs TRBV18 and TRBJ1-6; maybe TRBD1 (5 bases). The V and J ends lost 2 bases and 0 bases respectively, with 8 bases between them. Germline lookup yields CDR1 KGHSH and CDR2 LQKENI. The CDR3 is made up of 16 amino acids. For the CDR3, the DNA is TGTGCCAGCTCACCATATGACAGCTCCTATAATTCACCCCTCCACTTT. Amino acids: CASSPYDSSYNSPLHF.

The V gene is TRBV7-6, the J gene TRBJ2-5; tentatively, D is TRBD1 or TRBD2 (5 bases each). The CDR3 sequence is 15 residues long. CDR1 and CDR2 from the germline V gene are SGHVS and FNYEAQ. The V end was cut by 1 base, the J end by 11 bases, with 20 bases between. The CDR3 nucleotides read TGTGCCAGCAGCTTAGGAGGGGCTACGGCAGAGGAGCAGTACTTC. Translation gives CASSLGGATAEEQYF.

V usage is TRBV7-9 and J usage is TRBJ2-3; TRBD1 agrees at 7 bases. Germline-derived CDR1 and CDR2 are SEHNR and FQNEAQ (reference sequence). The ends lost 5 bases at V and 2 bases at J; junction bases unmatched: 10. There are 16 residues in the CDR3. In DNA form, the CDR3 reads TGTGCCAGCAGCAAAGGGGACAGAATCTTCACAGATACGCAGTATTTT. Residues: CASSKGDRIFTDTQYF.

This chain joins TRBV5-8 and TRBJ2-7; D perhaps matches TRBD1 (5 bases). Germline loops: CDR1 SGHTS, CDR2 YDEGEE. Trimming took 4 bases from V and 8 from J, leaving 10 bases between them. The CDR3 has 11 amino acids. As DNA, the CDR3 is TGTGCCAGCAGCCCAGGGTCTAAGCAGTACTTC. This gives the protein CASSPGSKQYF. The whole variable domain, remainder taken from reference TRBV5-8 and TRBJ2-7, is EAGVTQSPTHLIKTRGQQATLRCSPISGHTSVYWYQQALGLGLQFLLWYDEGEERNRGNFPPRFSGRQFPNYSSELNVNALELEDSALYLCASSPGSKQYFGPGTRLTVT.

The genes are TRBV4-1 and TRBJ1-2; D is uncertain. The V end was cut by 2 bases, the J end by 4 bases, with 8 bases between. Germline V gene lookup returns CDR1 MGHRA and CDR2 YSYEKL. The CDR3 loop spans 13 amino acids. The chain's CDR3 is CASSQITGYGYTF. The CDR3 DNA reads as TGCGCCAGCAGCCAAATAACCGGCTATGGCTACACCTTC.

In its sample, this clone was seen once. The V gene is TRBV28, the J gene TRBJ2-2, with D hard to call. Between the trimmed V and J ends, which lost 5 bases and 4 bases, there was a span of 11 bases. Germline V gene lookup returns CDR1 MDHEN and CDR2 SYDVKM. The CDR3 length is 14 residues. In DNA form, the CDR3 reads TGTGCCAGCAGTCCCAGGACGGGCACCGGGGAGCTGTTTTTT. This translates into CASSPRTGTGELFF. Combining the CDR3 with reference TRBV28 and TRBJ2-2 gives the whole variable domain DVKVTQSSRYLVKRTGEKVFLECVQDMDHENMFWYRQDPGLGLRLIYFSYDVKMKEKGDIPEGYSVSREKKERFSLILESASTNQTSMYLCASSPRTGTGELFFGEGSRLTVL.

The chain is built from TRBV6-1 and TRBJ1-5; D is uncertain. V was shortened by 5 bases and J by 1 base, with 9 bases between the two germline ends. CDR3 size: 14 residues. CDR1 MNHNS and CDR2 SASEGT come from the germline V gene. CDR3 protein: CASSPLGSNQPQHF. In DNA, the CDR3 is TGTGCCAGCAGTCCGCTCGGGAGCAATCAGCCCCAGCATTTT.

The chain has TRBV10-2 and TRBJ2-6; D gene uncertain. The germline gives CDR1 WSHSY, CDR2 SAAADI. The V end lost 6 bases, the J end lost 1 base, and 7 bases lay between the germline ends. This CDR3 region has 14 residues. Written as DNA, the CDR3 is TGCGCCAGCAGGGCTTCTTCTGGGGCCAACGTCCTGACTTTC. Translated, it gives CASRASSGANVLTF.

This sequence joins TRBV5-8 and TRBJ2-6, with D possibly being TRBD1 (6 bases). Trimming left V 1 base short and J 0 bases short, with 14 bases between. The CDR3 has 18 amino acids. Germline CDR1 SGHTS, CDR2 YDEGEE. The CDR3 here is CASSLRYRVNSGANVLTF. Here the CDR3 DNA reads TGTGCCAGCAGCTTGAGGTACAGGGTGAACTCTGGGGCCAACGTCCTGACTTTC. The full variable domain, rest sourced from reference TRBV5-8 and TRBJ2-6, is EAGVTQSPTHLIKTRGQQATLRCSPISGHTSVYWYQQALGLGLQFLLWYDEGEERNRGNFPPRFSGRQFPNYSSELNVNALELEDSALYLCASSLRYRVNSGANVLTFGAGSRLTVL.

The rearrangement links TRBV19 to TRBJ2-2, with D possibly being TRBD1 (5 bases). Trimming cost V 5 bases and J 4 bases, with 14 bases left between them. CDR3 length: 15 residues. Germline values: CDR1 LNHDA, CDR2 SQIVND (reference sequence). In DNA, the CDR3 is TGTGCCAGTAGTCCCACAAGGGGTGGCACCGGGGAGCTGTTTTTT. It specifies CASSPTRGGTGELFF.

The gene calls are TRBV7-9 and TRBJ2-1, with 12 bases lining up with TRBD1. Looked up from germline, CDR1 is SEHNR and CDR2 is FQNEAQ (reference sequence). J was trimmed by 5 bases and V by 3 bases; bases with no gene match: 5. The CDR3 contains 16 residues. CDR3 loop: CASSFSGTGGDNEQFF. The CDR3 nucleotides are TGTGCCAGCAGCTTCTCCGGGACAGGGGGCGACAATGAGCAGTTCTTC.

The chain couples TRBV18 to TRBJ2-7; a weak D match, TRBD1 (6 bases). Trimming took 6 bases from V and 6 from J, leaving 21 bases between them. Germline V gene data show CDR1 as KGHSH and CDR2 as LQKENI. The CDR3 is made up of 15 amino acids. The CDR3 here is CASSPRQDFIGEQYF. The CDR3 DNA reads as TGTGCCAGCTCCCCCCGACAGGACTTCATTGGCGAGCAGTACTTC. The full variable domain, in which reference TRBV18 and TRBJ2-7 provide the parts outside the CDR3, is NAGVMQNPRHLVRRRGQEARLRCSPMKGHSHVYWYRQLPEEGLKFMVYLQKENIIDESGMPKERFSAEFPKEGPSILRIQQVVRGDSAAYFCASSPRQDFIGEQYFGPGTRLTVT.

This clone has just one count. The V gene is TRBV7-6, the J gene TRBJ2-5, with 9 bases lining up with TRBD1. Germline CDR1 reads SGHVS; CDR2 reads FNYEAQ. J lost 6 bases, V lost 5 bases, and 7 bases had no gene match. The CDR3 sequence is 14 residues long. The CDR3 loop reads CASSPGQGRKTQYF. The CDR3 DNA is TGTGCCAGCAGCCCGGGACAGGGTAGGAAGACCCAGTACTTC.

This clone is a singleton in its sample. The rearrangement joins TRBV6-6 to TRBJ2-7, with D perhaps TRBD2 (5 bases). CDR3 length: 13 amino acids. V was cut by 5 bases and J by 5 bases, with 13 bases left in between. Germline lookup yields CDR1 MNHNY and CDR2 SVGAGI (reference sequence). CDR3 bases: TGTGCCAGCAGTAGGCGGCCGGGGAACGAGCAGTACTTC. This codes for CASSRRPGNEQYF.

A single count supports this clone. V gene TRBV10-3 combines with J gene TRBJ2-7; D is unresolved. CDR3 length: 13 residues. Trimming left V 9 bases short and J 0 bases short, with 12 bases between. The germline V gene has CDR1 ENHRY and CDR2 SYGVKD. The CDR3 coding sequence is TGTGCCATAGGCCCGCTACACTCCTACGAGCAGTACTTC. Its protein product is CAIGPLHSYEQYF.

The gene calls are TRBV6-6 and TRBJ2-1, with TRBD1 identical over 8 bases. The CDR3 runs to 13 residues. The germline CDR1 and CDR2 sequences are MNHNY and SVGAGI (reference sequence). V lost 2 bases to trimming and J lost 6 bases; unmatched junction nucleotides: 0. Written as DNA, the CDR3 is TGTGCCAGCAGTTACACAGGGGGCAATGAGCAGTTCTTC. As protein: CASSYTGGNEQFF.

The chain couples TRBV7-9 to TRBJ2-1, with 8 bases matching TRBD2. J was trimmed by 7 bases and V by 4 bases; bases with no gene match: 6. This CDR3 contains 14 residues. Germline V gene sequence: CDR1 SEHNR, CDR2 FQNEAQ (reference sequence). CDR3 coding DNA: TGTGCCAGCAGCTCCGGGACTAGGGGAAATGAGCAGTTCTTC. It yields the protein CASSSGTRGNEQFF.

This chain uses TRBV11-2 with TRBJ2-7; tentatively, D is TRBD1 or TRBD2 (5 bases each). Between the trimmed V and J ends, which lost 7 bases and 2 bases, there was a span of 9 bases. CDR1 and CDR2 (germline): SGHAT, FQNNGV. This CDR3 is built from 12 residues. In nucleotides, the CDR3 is TGTGCCAGCACTAGCAGGGCCTACGAGCAGTACTTC. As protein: CASTSRAYEQYF.

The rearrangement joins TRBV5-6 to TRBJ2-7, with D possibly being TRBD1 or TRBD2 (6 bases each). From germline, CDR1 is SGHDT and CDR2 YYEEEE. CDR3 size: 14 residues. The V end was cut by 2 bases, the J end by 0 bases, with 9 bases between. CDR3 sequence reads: CASSLGGSSYEQYF. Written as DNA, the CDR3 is TGTGCCAGCAGCTTAGGGGGGAGCTCCTACGAGCAGTACTTC.

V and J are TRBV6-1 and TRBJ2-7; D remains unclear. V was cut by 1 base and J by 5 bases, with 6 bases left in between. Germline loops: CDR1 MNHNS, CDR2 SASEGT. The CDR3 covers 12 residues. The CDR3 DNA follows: TGTGCCAGCAGTGAAGGGTTTAACGAGCAGTACTTC. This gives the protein CASSEGFNEQYF.

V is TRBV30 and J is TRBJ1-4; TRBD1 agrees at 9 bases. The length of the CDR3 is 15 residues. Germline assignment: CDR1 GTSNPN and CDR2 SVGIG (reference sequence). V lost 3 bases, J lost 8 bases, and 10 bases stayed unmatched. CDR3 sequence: CAWRSRDREVEKLFF. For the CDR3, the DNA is TGTGCCTGGAGGAGCCGGGACAGGGAGGTGGAAAAACTGTTTTTT.

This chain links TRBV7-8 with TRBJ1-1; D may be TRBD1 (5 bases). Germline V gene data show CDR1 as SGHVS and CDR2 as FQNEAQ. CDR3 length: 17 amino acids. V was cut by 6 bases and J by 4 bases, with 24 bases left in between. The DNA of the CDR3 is TGTGCCAGCAGTAGAGGGAGAGACGGCAGGGAGGCCACTGAAGCTTTCTTT. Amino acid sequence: CASSRGRDGREATEAFF.

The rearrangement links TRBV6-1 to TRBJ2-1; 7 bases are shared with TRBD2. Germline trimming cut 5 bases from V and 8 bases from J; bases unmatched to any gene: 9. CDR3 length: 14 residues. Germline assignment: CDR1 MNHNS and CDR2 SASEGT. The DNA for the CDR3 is TGTGCCAGCAGTCTAGCGGAGGGACCCGATGAGCAGTTCTTC. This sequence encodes CASSLAEGPDEQFF.

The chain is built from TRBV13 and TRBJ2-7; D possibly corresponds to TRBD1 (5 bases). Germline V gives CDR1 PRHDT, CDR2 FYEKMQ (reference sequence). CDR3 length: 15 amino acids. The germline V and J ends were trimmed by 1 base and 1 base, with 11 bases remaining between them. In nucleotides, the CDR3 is TGTGCCAGCAGCTTAGACACAGGATTATCCTACGAGCAGTACTTC. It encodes CASSLDTGLSYEQYF.

DNA for the CDR3: TGTGCCAGCAGCTTAGGCCCCCCCTTTACAGGGATATACGGCTACACCTTC. As protein: CASSLGPPFTGIYGYTF. The gene calls are TRBV7-9 and TRBJ1-2; maybe TRBD1 (6 bases). The CDR3 loop spans 17 amino acids. Germline CDR1 reads SEHNR; CDR2 reads FQNEAQ (reference sequence). V was trimmed by 1 base and J by 8 bases, leaving 23 bases between them.

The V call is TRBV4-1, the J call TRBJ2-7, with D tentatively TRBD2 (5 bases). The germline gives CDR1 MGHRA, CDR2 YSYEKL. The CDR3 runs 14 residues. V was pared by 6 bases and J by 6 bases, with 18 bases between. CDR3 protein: CASREPRGLGEQYF. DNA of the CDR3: TGCGCCAGCAGAGAACCACGGGGATTAGGCGAGCAGTACTTC.

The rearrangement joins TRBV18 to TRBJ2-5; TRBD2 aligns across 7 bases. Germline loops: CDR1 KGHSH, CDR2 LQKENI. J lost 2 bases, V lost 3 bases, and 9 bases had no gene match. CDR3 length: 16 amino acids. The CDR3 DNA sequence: TGTGCCAGCTCACCCGGGACTACCCGCGGGCAAGAGACCCAGTACTTC. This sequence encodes CASSPGTTRGQETQYF.

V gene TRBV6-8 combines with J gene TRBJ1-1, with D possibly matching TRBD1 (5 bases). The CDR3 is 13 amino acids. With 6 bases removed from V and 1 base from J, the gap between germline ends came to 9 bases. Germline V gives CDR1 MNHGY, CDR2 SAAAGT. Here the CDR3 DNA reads TGTGCCAGCAGGCCGGGGACGAACACTGAAGCTTTCTTT. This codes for CASRPGTNTEAFF.

CDR3 nucleotides: TGCGCCAGCAGTGAGTCGTTGTCGACAGCCTATAGCAATCAGCCCCAGCATTTT. The encoded protein is CASSESLSTAYSNQPQHF. The gene calls are TRBV10-1 and TRBJ1-5; perhaps TRBD1 as D (5 bases). Looked up from germline, CDR1 is WNHNN and CDR2 is SYGVQD (reference sequence). V gave up 0 bases and J gave up 0 bases, with 15 bases separating them. The CDR3 loop spans 18 amino acids.